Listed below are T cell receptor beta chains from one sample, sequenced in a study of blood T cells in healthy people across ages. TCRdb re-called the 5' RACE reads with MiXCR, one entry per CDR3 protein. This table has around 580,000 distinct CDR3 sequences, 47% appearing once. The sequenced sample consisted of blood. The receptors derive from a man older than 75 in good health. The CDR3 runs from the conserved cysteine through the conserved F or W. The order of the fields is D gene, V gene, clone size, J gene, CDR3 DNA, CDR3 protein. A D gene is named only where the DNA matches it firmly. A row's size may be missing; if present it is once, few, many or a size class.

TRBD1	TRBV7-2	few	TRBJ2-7	TGTGCCAGCAGCTCAAGACAGGGTCAGTATGAGCAGTACTTC	CASSSRQGQYEQYF
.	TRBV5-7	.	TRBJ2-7	TGTGCCCCAGCTTGCGGGCAGTACTTC	CAPACGQYF
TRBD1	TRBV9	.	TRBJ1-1	TGTGCCAGCAGCGCCCAGGGGGGTAGAATCACTGAAGCTTTCTTT	CASSAQGGRITEAFF
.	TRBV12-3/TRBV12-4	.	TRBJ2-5	TGTGCTTCGTCGGTAGCGGAGACCCAGTACTTC	CASSVAETQYF
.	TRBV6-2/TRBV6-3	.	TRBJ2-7	TGTGCCAGCAGGGAGTGGAGGAAGACCTTCTACGAGCAGTACTTC	CASREWRKTFYEQYF
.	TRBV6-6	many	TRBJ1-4	TGTGCCAGCAGTTACTCCGGGGACGACGTAGAAAAACTGTTTTTT	CASSYSGDDVEKLFF
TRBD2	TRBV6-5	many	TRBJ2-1	TGTGCCAGCAGTTATGGCCTAGCGGGAAGGGGTGAGCAGTTCTTC	CASSYGLAGRGEQFF
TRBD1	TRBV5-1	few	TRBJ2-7	TGCGCCAGCAGCAACGGACAGGGGGCTTCCTACGAGCAGTACTTC	CASSNGQGASYEQYF
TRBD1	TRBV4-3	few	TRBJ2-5	TGCGCCAGCAGCCGTTTGACAGGGCCCCAAGAGACCCAGTACTTC	CASSRLTGPQETQYF
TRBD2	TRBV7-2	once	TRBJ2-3	TGTGCCAGCGGCCCTCGTCTAGCGGGGGGGACAGATACGCAGTATTTT	CASGPRLAGGTDTQYF
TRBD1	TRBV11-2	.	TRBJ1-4	TGTGCCAGCAGCCCCTCCAGGGGGCTTGGAGAAAAACTGTTTTTT	CASSPSRGLGEKLFF
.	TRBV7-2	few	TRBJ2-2	TGTGCCAGCACCTCTCCCTGGATCGGCGGGGAGCTGTTTTTT	CASTSPWIGGELFF
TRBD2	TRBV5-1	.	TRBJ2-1	TGCGCCAGCAGCTTAGAAGGACTAGCGGGGGCCGAGCAGTTCTTC	CASSLEGLAGAEQFF
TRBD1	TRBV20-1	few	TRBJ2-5	TGCAGTGCCCCTAGGGACAGGGGGCAGGCCCAGTACTTC	CSAPRDRGQAQYF
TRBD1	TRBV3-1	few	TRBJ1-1	TGTGCCAGCAGCGGGACAGGGAGAGGGGCTGAAGCTTTCTTT	CASSGTGRGAEAFF
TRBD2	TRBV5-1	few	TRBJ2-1	TGCGCCAGCAGCCTTAGGACTAGCGAATACAATGAGCAGTTCTTC	CASSLRTSEYNEQFF
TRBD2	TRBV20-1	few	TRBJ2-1	TGCAGTGCTAGAGGAATTTGGGGCGGGACTAGACTCAATGAGCAGTTCTTC	CSARGIWGGTRLNEQFF
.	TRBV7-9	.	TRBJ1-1	TGTGCCAGCAGCGTTGGACAGACTGAAGCTTTCTTT	CASSVGQTEAFF
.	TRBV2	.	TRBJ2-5	TGTGCCAGCAGTGAACGACGGAACCAAGAGACCCAGTACTTC	CASSERRNQETQYF
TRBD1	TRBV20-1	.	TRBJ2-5	TGCAGTGCTAGGGCCCCCGGGACAGGATACGGAGAGACCCAGTACTTC	CSARAPGTGYGETQYF